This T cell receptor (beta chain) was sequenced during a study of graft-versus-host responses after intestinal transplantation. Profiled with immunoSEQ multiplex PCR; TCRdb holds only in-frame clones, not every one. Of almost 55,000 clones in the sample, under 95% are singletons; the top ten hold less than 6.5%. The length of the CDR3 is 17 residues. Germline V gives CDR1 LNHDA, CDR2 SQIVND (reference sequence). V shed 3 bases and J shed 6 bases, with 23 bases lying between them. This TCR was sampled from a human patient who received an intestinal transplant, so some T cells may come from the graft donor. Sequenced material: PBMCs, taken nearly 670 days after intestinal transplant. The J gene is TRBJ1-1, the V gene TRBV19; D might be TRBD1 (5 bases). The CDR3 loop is CASSIGSQGTWSAEAFF. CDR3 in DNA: TGTGCCAGTAGTATTGGGTCGCAGGGAACGTGGTCGGCTGAAGCTTTCTTT.